This TCR beta chain was profiled in a study of T cells in Graves' hyperthyroidism and ophthalmopathy. Study overall: Peripheral blood was obtained at initial diagnosis, preceding any treatment. Whole-study results and caveats: Ophthalmopathy onset followed model prediction by a median roughly 6 months.

TCR beta CDR3 region amplification was performed from RNA transcripts. HTBI primers were employed in a first-round RT-PCR of the TCR CDR3. TCRdb fed the multiplex PCR reads into MiXCR, producing one record per CDR3 protein. This sample has hundreds of thousands of distinct CDR3 sequences; around 15% occur once, and the top ten carry about 9.4%. V shed 6 bases and J shed 8 bases, with 20 bases lying between them. Germline V CDR1 and CDR2: KGHSH, LQKENI. The CDR3 has 15 amino acids. Used for diagnoses were clinical symptoms, serum thyroxine and TRAb, thyroid ultrasound and orbital computed tomography. A note on this clonotype: Its antigen is still unknown.

V and J are TRBV18 and TRBJ2-1, with a possible D match to TRBD2 (6 bases). This clonotype was obtained from a woman in her late teens or twenties with Graves' hyperthyroidism. The sequenced sample consisted of blood. The CDR3 DNA reads TGTGCCAGCTCCACTGCCGGTAAGGGAGGCGATGAGCAGTTCTTC. It encodes CASSTAGKGGDEQFF.